What follows are 12 T cell receptor beta chains derived from one specimen sequenced in a study of blood T cell repertoires in COVID-19. Assay used: immunoSEQ multiplex PCR; TCRdb lists only in-frame clones, some missing. The sample records approximately 270,000 clones, approximately 83% being singletons. Sequencing was performed on PBMCs or T cells enriched from blood (not recorded which). These receptors all come from a woman aged 45-60 years who had recovered from COVID-19.

V usage is TRBV3-1 (or the pseudogene TRBV3-2) and J usage is TRBJ1-6; D gene unclear. V was shortened by 0 bases and J by 8 bases, with 8 bases between the two germline ends. Germline lookup yields CDR1 LGHDT and CDR2 YNNKEL (reference sequence). This CDR3 contains 14 residues. The CDR3 loop is CASSQDWRDSPLHF. The CDR3 DNA sequence: TGTGCCAGCAGCCAAGATTGGAGGGATTCACCCCTCCACTTT.

DNA for the CDR3: TGCACCAGCAGCCAAGCCCTACTAGCGGGGTCATGGAATGAGCAGTTCTTC. Translated, it gives CTSSQALLAGSWNEQFF. The rearrangement links TRBV1 to TRBJ2-1; the table calls TRBD2, which could not be checked here. TRBV1 is recorded as a pseudogene. The length of the CDR3 is 17 residues.

The V call is TRBV28, the J call TRBJ1-3; D is unresolved. CDR1 and CDR2 (germline): MDHEN, SYDVKM. Trimming removed 3 bases at V and 0 bases at J, with 12 bases between. CDR3 length: 16 amino acids. CDR3 sequence: CASSFRRVSSGNTIYF. The CDR3 DNA follows: TGTGCCAGCAGTTTTCGACGGGTCTCCTCTGGAAACACCATATATTTT.

The chain employs TRBV6-2 or TRBV6-3 and TRBJ2-3; 10 bases are shared with TRBD2. The CDR3 length is 15 residues. From germline, CDR1 is MNHEY and CDR2 SVGEGT. J gave up 0 bases and V 4 bases, and 1 base lay outside the gene matches. The CDR3 coding sequence is TGTGCCAGCAGTTCGACTAGCGGGAGCACAGATACGCAGTATTTT. Encoded protein: CASSSTSGSTDTQYF.

V gene TRBV6-5 combines with J gene TRBJ1-2, with D possibly being TRBD1 (5 bases). Germline lookup yields CDR1 MNHEY and CDR2 SVGAGI. The CDR3 length is 13 residues. Trimming left V 4 bases short and J 3 bases short, with 9 bases between. CDR3 sequence: CASSFRDDYGYTF. As DNA, the CDR3 is TGTGCCAGCAGTTTCAGGGATGACTATGGCTACACCTTC.

The CDR3 region has the DNA TGTGCCAGCAGCATATCCTTAGCGGGAGGGCCCTACGAGCAGTACTTC. This gives the protein CASSISLAGGPYEQYF. The rearrangement joins TRBV7-2 to TRBJ2-7, with 11 bases fitting TRBD2. CDR3 length: 16 residues. In germline, CDR1 is SGHTA, CDR2 FQGNSA. After removal of 5 bases from V and 2 bases from J, the junction contained 8 bases not matched to a gene.

The rearrangement joins TRBV7-9 to TRBJ2-3; TRBD1 aligns across 8 bases. This CDR3 spans 15 amino acids. CDR1 and CDR2 (germline): SEHNR, FQNEAQ (reference sequence). After removal of 4 bases from V and 1 base from J, the junction contained 4 bases not matched to a gene. CDR3 sequence reads: CASSSGQDRTDTQYF. The DNA for the CDR3 is TGTGCCAGCAGCTCGGGACAGGACCGCACAGATACGCAGTATTTT.

V usage is TRBV7-8 and J usage is TRBJ2-7; D might be TRBD1 (5 bases). V lost 8 bases to trimming and J lost 7 bases, with 24 bases between them. CDR3 length: 15 residues. Germline lookup yields CDR1 SGHVS and CDR2 FQNEAQ. CDR3 region: CASPKTGARMEEQYF. CDR3 DNA: TGTGCCAGCCCAAAAACTGGGGCCCGGATGGAGGAGCAGTACTTC.

J is TRBJ2-7 and V is TRBV6-6; TRBD1 agrees at 8 bases. The CDR3 contains 17 residues. Germline CDR1 reads MNHNY; CDR2 reads SVGAGI (reference sequence). V lost 6 bases to trimming and J lost 1 base; unmatched junction nucleotides: 14. CDR3 coding DNA: TGTGCCAGCAGACGAAGTACGCCAGGGGGCTCATCCTACGAGCAGTACTTC. It translates to CASRRSTPGGSSYEQYF.

Of note for this clone: Other DNA sequences in the sample encode the same CDR3. The chain uses TRBV5-1 and TRBJ2-5; TRBD2 aligns across 8 bases. From germline, CDR1 is SGHRS and CDR2 YFSETQ. Germline trimming cut 0 bases from V and 1 base from J; bases unmatched to any gene: 2. This CDR3 has 15 residues. CDR3 DNA: TGCGCCAGCAGCTTGGTCCTAGCGGGCCAAGAGACCCAGTACTTC. This codes for CASSLVLAGQETQYF.

The chain joins TRBV28 to TRBJ2-7; 7 bases are shared with TRBD1. Germline CDR1 MDHEN, CDR2 SYDVKM. V shed 6 bases and J 2 bases; nucleotides not matched to a gene: 4. The CDR3 totals 13 residues. CDR3 coding DNA: TGTGCCAGCAGCCTCCAGGGGGCCTACGAGCAGTACTTC. This encodes CASSLQGAYEQYF.

The chain is built from TRBV5-5 and TRBJ2-7, with D perhaps TRBD2 (6 bases). Trimming removed 6 bases from V and 4 bases from J, with 32 bases in between. In germline, CDR1 is SGHKS, CDR2 YYEKEE (reference sequence). There are 19 residues in the CDR3. CDR3 DNA sequence: TGTGCCAGCATCCTAGGTGGGGTGCTAACGGGAGACCAACGGTACGAGCAGTACTTC. Translating it yields CASILGGVLTGDQRYEQYF.